These T cell receptor beta chains were read from a single sample in a study of human T cells and chemical hapten exposure. MiXCR, applied by TCRdb to the RACE reads, yields one record per CDR3 protein. The sample includes just over 350,000 distinct CDR3 sequences, around 6% of them seen just once. The sequences come from whole blood, collected in connection with sensitization to the hapten diphenylcyclopropenone (DPC). Receptors originate from a woman younger than 35 with alopecia areata. Some clones in this sample may be carry-over from other donors' samples. The CDR3 runs from the conserved cysteine through the conserved F or W. D genes are given only for firm matches. Rows give clone size only sometimes, using once, few, many, or a class for an expanded clone.

J: TRBJ1-4
V: TRBV4-2
D: TRBD1
size: NA
CDR3: CASSQDGPGQGRGATNEKLFF
DNA: TGTGCCAGCAGCCAAGATGGTCCGGGACAGGGTAGAGGTGCAACTAATGAAAAACTGTTTTTT

J: TRBJ2-7
V: TRBV29-1
D: NA
size: many
CDR3: CSVTQGTYEQYF
DNA: TGCAGCGTTACCCAGGGAACCTACGAGCAGTACTTC

J: TRBJ2-2
V: TRBV6-5
D: TRBD1
size: few
CDR3: CASSYDGTDNTGELFF
DNA: TGTGCCAGCAGTTACGACGGGACAGACAACACCGGGGAGCTGTTTTTT

J: TRBJ2-5
V: TRBV6-5
D: NA
size: NA
CDR3: CASSYSAGQAKTQYF
DNA: TGTGCCAGCAGTTACTCGGCAGGGCAGGCGAAGACCCAGTACTTC

J: TRBJ2-7
V: TRBV9
D: NA
size: NA
CDR3: CASSVGSGPYEQYF
DNA: TGTGCCAGCAGCGTAGGTTCAGGGCCGTACGAGCAGTACTTC

J: TRBJ2-7
V: TRBV4-3
D: NA
size: many
CDR3: CASSQDNSGGYEQYF
DNA: TGCGCCAGCAGCCAAGATAACAGCGGAGGCTACGAGCAGTACTTC

J: TRBJ2-3
V: TRBV16
D: NA
size: NA
CDR3: CASSQSASTDTQYF
DNA: TGTGCCAGCAGCCAATCTGCTAGCACAGATACGCAGTATTTT

J: TRBJ2-2
V: TRBV7-2
D: NA
size: many
CDR3: CASSHGTPNTGELFF
DNA: TGTGCCAGCAGCCACGGGACTCCGAACACCGGGGAGCTGTTTTTT

J: TRBJ2-7
V: TRBV4-2
D: NA
size: many
CDR3: CASSQDTDSGRRYEQYF
DNA: TGTGCCAGCAGCCAAGATACCGACAGTGGACGTCGCTACGAGCAGTACTTC

J: TRBJ2-3
V: TRBV4-1
D: NA
size: few
CDR3: CASSQDAQGGDLSGTDTQYF
DNA: TGCGCCAGCAGCCAAGATGCGCAGGGGGGAGATTTGAGCGGCACAGATACGCAGTATTTT

J: TRBJ2-1
V: TRBV5-1
D: NA
size: NA
CDR3: CASSLGGGRFSYNEQFF
DNA: TGCGCCAGCAGCTTAGGTGGGGGCCGATTCTCCTACAATGAGCAGTTCTTC

J: TRBJ1-4
V: TRBV20-1
D: NA
size: many
CDR3: CSASRAAGRELFF
DNA: TGCAGTGCTAGCCGTGCGGCAGGCCGGGAACTGTTTTTT

J: TRBJ2-3
V: TRBV20-1
D: NA
size: few
CDR3: CSARDIDTQYF
DNA: TGCAGTGCTAGAGATATAGATACGCAGTATTTT

J: TRBJ2-1
V: TRBV29-1
D: NA
size: many
CDR3: CSAMDYQGNEQFF
DNA: TGCAGCGCTATGGACTATCAGGGGAATGAGCAGTTCTTC

J: TRBJ1-1
V: TRBV2
D: NA
size: few
CDR3: CASLDDMNTEAFF
DNA: TGTGCCAGCTTAGACGATATGAACACTGAAGCTTTCTTT

J: TRBJ1-2
V: TRBV5-5
D: NA
size: NA
CDR3: CASSFIKGTYGYTF
DNA: TGTGCCAGCAGCTTCATCAAGGGTACCTATGGCTACACCTTC

J: TRBJ1-3
V: TRBV6-5
D: NA
size: many
CDR3: CASFSGNTIYF
DNA: TGTGCCAGTTTTTCTGGAAACACCATATATTTT

J: TRBJ1-1
V: TRBV27
D: TRBD1
size: NA
CDR3: CASSLSGGGNTEAFF
DNA: TGTGCCAGCAGTTTGTCAGGGGGAGGTAACACTGAAGCTTTCTTT

J: TRBJ2-3
V: TRBV27
D: NA
size: many
CDR3: CASSFLFRGTSNRADTQYF
DNA: TGTGCCAGCAGTTTCTTATTTCGGGGAACTAGTAATAGGGCAGATACGCAGTATTTT

J: TRBJ2-2
V: TRBV20-1
D: TRBD1
size: few
CDR3: CSARKTGVDTGELFF
DNA: TGCAGTGCTCGGAAGACAGGGGTGGACACCGGGGAGCTGTTTTTT

J: TRBJ2-6
V: TRBV2
D: TRBD1
size: NA
CDR3: CASSEEGAWANVLTF
DNA: TGTGCCAGCAGCGAAGAGGGGGCGTGGGCCAACGTCCTGACTTTC

J: TRBJ1-1
V: TRBV6-5
D: NA
size: few
CDR3: CASSYGQREAFF
DNA: TGTGCCAGCAGTTACGGGCAGAGAGAAGCTTTCTTT

J: TRBJ2-7
V: TRBV28
D: NA
size: NA
CDR3: CASSRTGQYF
DNA: TGTGCCAGCAGTCGGACGGGACAGTACTTC

J: TRBJ2-4
V: TRBV4-1
D: NA
size: NA
CDR3: CASSRAGVNIQYF
DNA: TGCGCCAGCAGCCGGGCAGGAGTAAACATTCAGTACTTC

J: TRBJ1-6
V: TRBV6-1
D: TRBD1
size: NA
CDR3: CASGPTGGLYSPLHF
DNA: TGTGCCAGCGGTCCGACAGGGGGCTTGTATTCACCCCTCCACTTT